This TCR beta chain was identified during a study of blood T cell repertoires in COVID-19 (dated by TCRdb to 2018 to 2021). Regarding the study in general: The collaborator samples originated in the United States, Italy and Spain and spanned the acute and convalescent phases of COVID-19. The dataset comprised deeply sampled blood TCRbeta repertoires from subjects exposed to, actively infected with, or recovered from COVID-19. HLA class I and class II types, where available, came from metadata supplied by the sample provider rather than from assay-based typing. The samples were drawn from the first 160 participants of the ongoing ImmuneRACE study and from under 1,500 subjects provided by 6 global collaborators. The material from the prospective study consisted of cDNA or gDNA derived from T cells, B-cell-depleted T cells, or PBMCs. The repertoires were released in a freely available public database meant as a resource for research on the immune response to SARS-CoV-2. A de-identified subject ID, COVID-19 status, age in years and sex were almost always included in the sample metadata. What the work shows at the level of the full study, not this receptor alone: The quantity of clinical and demographic metadata differed by source and by participant and was supplied without curation.

By how much of the sample it makes up, this clone is medium-sized (0.01 to 0.1%). Its antigen is still unknown. The record has no base qualities; no much larger clone is one base away. Enrolling through a virtual design, the prospective study's participants ranged in age from roughly 18 to 90 years and lived across 24 United States geographic areas. Cohort assignment in the prospective study relied on participant-reported clinical history from a screening survey and a study questionnaire. Mobile phlebotomists in the prospective study collected whole blood, serum and a nasopharyngeal or oropharyngeal swab from every participant. Over an approximately 2-month period, participants in the prospective study had the option of providing additional blood draws and questionnaires. Before DNA extraction, prospective study blood samples were shipped either frozen or at room temperature. CDR1 LGHDT and CDR2 YNNKEL were looked up in the germline V gene (reference sequence). The CDR3 goes from the cysteine to the phenylalanine over 15 residues. Only the CDR3 portion is preserved as DNA: 45 bases, with reading frame beginning at the first base. V is shortened by 4 bases, J by 2 bases, and the region joining them spans 14 bases.

TCRbeta CDR3 regions were amplified from genomic DNA using the immunoSEQ Assay, a bias-controlled multiplex PCR. The published analysis was carried out like this. The number of nucleated cells in each sample was estimated from the amplification of reference gene primers within the assay. To quantify the absolute abundance of each unique TCRbeta CDR3 rearrangement, sequence reads were collapsed and filtered. For each sample, productive Simpson clonality was calculated by taking the square root of Simpson's diversity index across productive rearrangements. TCRdb's version of the immuneACCESS table is confined to in-frame rearrangements and falls short of the full clone set. An unresolved V gene accounts for under half of the shortfall where checked; the remainder is of unknown origin. The D gene and trimming were derived from the DNA, and the V and J assignments and clone size from that table. For this sample the table gives 200,000 to 250,000 clones, of which around 85% were detected only once. Of the sample, 1.3% falls within the top ten clones.

Sample: PBMCs or T cells enriched from blood (not recorded which). The chain employs TRBV3-1 (or the pseudogene TRBV3-2) and TRBJ1-2; the D gene is perhaps TRBD1, on 5 matching bases. This receptor was obtained from a woman aged 40 to 50 with acute COVID-19. The DNA reads as follows: TGTGCCAGCAGCCCGTTGGGGCAGGAGAACTATGGCTACACCTTC. This sequence encodes CASSPLGQENYGYTF.